These 29 T cell receptor beta chains came from one sample sequenced in a study of blood T cell repertoires in COVID-19. Sequenced by immunoSEQ multiplex PCR; TCRdb stores in-frame clones only, minus some. The profile shows about 46,000 clones, 75% to 90% of them singletons. Sequenced input: peripheral blood. These receptors originate from a man aged 55 to 69 with active COVID-19.

The V call is TRBV7-9, the J call TRBJ1-6, with TRBD1 matching 7 bases. CDR3 length equals 15 residues. The trim removed 3 bases at V and 7 bases at J, leaving 6 bases unmatched. Germline values: CDR1 SEHNR, CDR2 FQNEAQ (reference sequence). The CDR3 loop is CASSFRQGGNSPLHF. The CDR3 DNA follows: TGTGCCAGCAGCTTCCGACAGGGTGGAAATTCACCCCTCCACTTT.

The V gene is TRBV5-3, the J gene TRBJ2-5, with D unclear. TRBV5-3 is known as an ORF, though its function is uncertain. The CDR3 extends over 13 amino acids. The germline V and J ends were trimmed by 2 bases and 1 base, with 6 bases remaining between them. The CDR3 nucleotides read TGTGCCAGAAGCTTAGACTGCCAAGAGACCCAGTACTTC. Translating gives CARSLDCQETQYF.

The genes are TRBV10-1 and TRBJ1-4, with 10 bases identical to TRBD1. With 8 bases clipped from V and 0 bases from J, the junction kept 15 bases outside the gene matches. CDR3 length: 19 amino acids. Germline loops: CDR1 WNHNN, CDR2 SYGVQD (reference sequence). The CDR3 loop reads CASGWGQGKKSTTNEKLFF. The CDR3 region has the DNA TGCGCCAGCGGATGGGGACAGGGGAAGAAGTCCACAACTAATGAAAAACTGTTTTTT.

The chain links TRBV6-2 or TRBV6-3 to TRBJ1-4; 8 positions agree with TRBD1. With V trimmed by 2 bases and J by 7 bases, 3 bases remained unmatched. CDR1 is MNHEY, CDR2 SVGEGT, per germline. CDR3 length: 14 residues. In nucleotides, the CDR3 is TGTGCCAGCAGTTACGGGACAGGTGGTGAAAAACTGTTTTTT. Protein product: CASSYGTGGEKLFF.

The V gene is TRBV28, the J gene TRBJ1-1, with D uncertain. Trimming took off 3 bases at V and 6 bases at J, with 17 bases between the two ends. CDR1 MDHEN and CDR2 SYDVKM come from the germline V gene. The CDR3 has 15 amino acids. The CDR3 DNA is TGTGCCAGCAGTTTCGGAGCCCCGCGGTCGCCTGAAGCTTTCTTT. This gives the protein CASSFGAPRSPEAFF.

The chain combines TRBV28 with TRBJ2-1, with 12 bases identical to TRBD2. The CDR3 has 16 amino acids. V was clipped by 6 bases and J by 2 bases; unmatched bases: 5. Germline V lookup: CDR1 MDHEN, CDR2 SYDVKM. Here the CDR3 reads CASRSLAGGPYNEQFF. CDR3 DNA sequence: TGTGCCAGCAGATCCCTAGCGGGAGGGCCCTACAATGAGCAGTTCTTC.

This sequence joins TRBV5-6 and TRBJ1-2, with D perhaps TRBD1 (6 bases). The germline V gene has CDR1 SGHDT and CDR2 YYEEEE. Trimming pared 3 bases from V and 1 base from J, leaving 10 bases between. The CDR3 covers 14 residues. The CDR3 DNA sequence: TGTGCCAGCAGCTACGAGGGGGTTAACTATGGCTACACCTTC. It is translated as CASSYEGVNYGYTF.

This clone was picked up a small number of times. The chain recombines TRBV3-1 (or the pseudogene TRBV3-2) with TRBJ2-5, with a tentative D call TRBD2 (5 bases). Per germline, CDR1 LGHDT and CDR2 YNNKEL (reference sequence). The CDR3 has 14 amino acids. V was pared by 4 bases and J by 4 bases, with 13 bases between. CDR3 nucleotide sequence: TGTGCCAGCAGCCGGGTTGGGGAGCGAGAGACCCAGTACTTC. It codes for CASSRVGERETQYF.

DNA of the CDR3: TGTGCCAGCAGCTGGGGGGGGAATGAGCAGTTCTTC. Translating gives CASSWGGNEQFF. The genes are TRBV7-2 and TRBJ2-1; 7 bases line up with TRBD2. CDR3 length: 12 amino acids. With 4 bases clipped from V and 7 bases from J, the junction kept 1 base outside the gene matches. Germline values: CDR1 SGHTA, CDR2 FQGNSA. The complete variable domain, with remaining parts taken from reference TRBV7-2 and TRBJ2-1, reads GAGVSQSPSNKVTEKGKDVELRCDPISGHTALYWYRQSLGQGLEFLIYFQGNSAPDKSGLPSDRFSAERTGGSVSTLTIQRTQQEDSAVYLCASSWGGNEQFFGPGTRLTVL.

This rearrangement joins TRBV6-6 to TRBJ2-7; 7 nucleotides line up with TRBD2. There are 14 residues in the CDR3. Germline trimming cut 8 bases from V and 2 bases from J; bases unmatched to any gene: 9. The V gene's germline CDR1 is MNHNY and CDR2 SVGAGI (reference sequence). CDR3 protein: CASRGGGGTYEQYF. The CDR3 nucleotides are TGTGCCAGCCGAGGTGGGGGGGGTACCTACGAGCAGTACTTC.

The gene calls are TRBV6-4 and TRBJ2-1; TRBD2 matches 11 bases. Germline V gives CDR1 MRHNA, CDR2 SNTAGT. The CDR3 sequence is 16 residues long. V lost 2 bases to trimming and J lost 6 bases; unmatched junction nucleotides: 6. The CDR3 protein is CASSDTGLAESNEQFF. CDR3 DNA sequence: TGTGCCAGCAGTGACACGGGACTAGCGGAGAGCAATGAGCAGTTCTTC.

The chain has TRBV7-9 and TRBJ1-3; D not resolved. This CDR3 contains 15 residues. The V end lost 1 base, the J end lost 0 bases, and 7 bases lay between the germline ends. CDR1 and CDR2 from the germline V gene are SEHNR and FQNEAQ (reference sequence). The CDR3 is CASSLVVSSGNTIYF. The CDR3 DNA sequence: TGTGCCAGCAGCTTAGTAGTGAGCTCTGGAAACACCATATATTTT.

V usage is TRBV5-1 and J usage is TRBJ2-2; possibly TRBD2 for D (6 bases). The CDR3 has 15 residues. With 3 bases removed from V and 3 bases from J, the gap between germline ends came to 12 bases. The germline gives CDR1 SGHRS, CDR2 YFSETQ. The CDR3 DNA is TGCGCCAGCAGCTCCTCGGGAGTGCACACCGGGGAGCTGTTTTTT. It specifies CASSSSGVHTGELFF.

This rearrangement joins TRBV28 to TRBJ1-2, with TRBD1 identical over 7 bases. The CDR3 runs to 15 residues. Germline V gene sequence: CDR1 MDHEN, CDR2 SYDVKM. With 6 bases clipped from V and 7 bases from J, the junction kept 14 bases outside the gene matches. The CDR3 loop is CASSNLDREASGYTF. The CDR3 bases are TGTGCCAGCAGCAATCTCGACAGGGAAGCTTCTGGCTACACCTTC.

The chain joins TRBV27 to TRBJ2-6; D gene unclear. Per the germline V gene, CDR1 is MNHEY and CDR2 is SMNVEV (reference sequence). Trimming shortened V by 3 bases and J by 4 bases, and 22 bases separated the two germline ends. This CDR3 is 19 amino acids long. CDR3 coding DNA: TGTGCCAGCAGTTTTTCCGCCAGGTACCTTACTGGGGGGGCCAACGTCCTGACTTTC. Translation: CASSFSARYLTGGANVLTF.

V and J are TRBV28 and TRBJ1-2, with 7 bases matching TRBD1. Germline CDR1 reads MDHEN; CDR2 reads SYDVKM. V shed 4 bases, J shed 2 bases, and the junction held 1 base outside the gene matches. The CDR3 runs 13 residues. The CDR3 coding sequence is TGTGCCAGCAGTTCGACAGGGAACTATGGCTACACCTTC. It codes for CASSSTGNYGYTF.

This chain uses TRBV19 with TRBJ2-1; 9 bases line up with TRBD2. Unmatched junction bases numbered 3, after V lost 7 bases and J lost 8 bases. Germline CDR1 LNHDA, CDR2 SQIVND (reference sequence). The CDR3 loop spans 12 amino acids. CDR3 in DNA: TGTGCCAGTACCCGCGGGGGGGATGAGCAGTTCTTC. Encoded protein: CASTRGGDEQFF.

The rearrangement joins TRBV6-5 to TRBJ2-5; 7 bases match TRBD1. Germline V lookup: CDR1 MNHEY, CDR2 SVGAGI. CDR3 length: 13 residues. Trimming cost V 6 bases and J 5 bases; bases outside gene matches: 6. CDR3 nucleotides: TGTGCCAGCAGAGAGACAGGGCGCGAGACCCAGTACTTC. It specifies CASRETGRETQYF.

This clone was observed a handful of times. The chain combines TRBV4-2 with TRBJ2-7; TRBD2 matches 11 bases. Germline CDR1 is LGHNA and CDR2 is YNFKEQ. This CDR3 comprises 18 residues. V dropped 2 bases and J dropped 4; count of bases not matched to a gene: 13. Here the CDR3 DNA reads TGTGCCAGCAGCCAACTCGCCCTTGGGACTAGCGGAGGATACGAGCAGTACTTC. Translation gives CASSQLALGTSGGYEQYF.

The chain is built from TRBV12-3 or TRBV12-4 and TRBJ1-4, with TRBD1 identical over 8 bases. This CDR3 contains 13 residues. V shed 5 bases and J 5 bases; nucleotides not matched to a gene: 1. CDR3: CASSRQGNEKLFF. The CDR3 coding sequence is TGTGCCAGCAGTCGACAGGGGAATGAAAAACTGTTTTTT.

The gene calls are TRBV6-5 and TRBJ2-5; 8 nucleotides align to TRBD2. With 2 bases clipped from V and 3 bases from J, the junction kept 8 bases outside the gene matches. The CDR3 is made up of 16 amino acids. Germline assignment: CDR1 MNHEY and CDR2 SVGAGI. Written as DNA, the CDR3 is TGTGCCAGCAGTTACCACCAAGGGACTAGAAAAGAGACCCAGTACTTC. Translated: CASSYHQGTRKETQYF.

This clone was observed a few times. This sequence joins TRBV19 and TRBJ2-2; unclear D gene. Germline CDR1 LNHDA, CDR2 SQIVND (reference sequence). The CDR3 is 13 residues long. V was trimmed by 7 bases and J by 6 bases, leaving 12 bases between them. CDR3 amino acids: CASTLEPAGELFF. CDR3 sequence (DNA): TGTGCCAGTACCCTAGAGCCGGCCGGGGAGCTGTTTTTT. Variable domain in full (rest from reference TRBV19 and TRBJ2-2): DGGITQSPKYLFRKEGQNVTLSCEQNLNHDAMYWYRQDPGQGLRLIYYSQIVNDFQKGDIAEGYSVSREKKESFPLTVTSAQKNPTAFYLCASTLEPAGELFFGEGSRLTVL.

The rearrangement links TRBV20-1 to TRBJ1-4; D possibly corresponds to TRBD1 (5 bases). The CDR3 length is 16 residues. V gave up 3 bases and J gave up 5 bases, with 19 bases separating them. Germline V gives CDR1 DFQATT, CDR2 SNEGSKA (reference sequence). The CDR3 loop is CSASGATGLLNEKLFF. The CDR3 DNA follows: TGCAGTGCTAGTGGGGCAACAGGCCTCTTGAATGAAAAACTGTTTTTT.

The chain is built from TRBV24-1 and TRBJ2-3; D unresolved. CDR1 and CDR2 from the germline V gene are KGHDR and SFDVKD. This CDR3 contains 15 residues. The V and J ends lost 5 bases and 7 bases respectively, with 18 bases between them. CDR3 coding DNA: TGTGCCACCAGTGGAGGCACTTCCGCCCTAAATACGCAGTATTTT. Protein: CATSGGTSALNTQYF.

The chain employs TRBV7-6 and TRBJ2-6, with D possibly TRBD1 on 6 matching bases. V lost 1 base, J lost 4 bases, and 17 bases lay in between. The CDR3 totals 18 residues. Per germline, CDR1 SGHVS and CDR2 FNYEAQ. The CDR3 region has the DNA TGTGCCAGCAGCTTAGGGGGACACGGCCCATGGGGGGCCAACGTCCTGACTTTC. Translating gives CASSLGGHGPWGANVLTF.

This clone was observed once. The rearrangement uses TRBV3-1 (or the pseudogene TRBV3-2) and TRBJ2-3; D possibly corresponds to TRBD2 (5 bases). The CDR3 loop spans 12 amino acids. Trimming shortened V by 4 bases and J by 8 bases, and 10 bases separated the two germline ends. CDR1 is LGHDT, CDR2 YNNKEL, per germline (reference sequence). As DNA, the CDR3 is TGTGCCAGCAGCCCCGAAGGAGGTACGCAGTATTTT. This encodes CASSPEGGTQYF.

The chain recombines TRBV27 with TRBJ2-1; TRBD2 aligns across 14 bases. The CDR3 extends over 20 amino acids. With V trimmed by 8 bases and J by 1 base, 16 bases remained unmatched. In germline, CDR1 is MNHEY, CDR2 SMNVEV (reference sequence). In nucleotides, the CDR3 is TGTGCCAGCGGTAATCAGAGACCCGGACTAGCGGGGGGATCCTACAATGAGCAGTTCTTC. Translating gives CASGNQRPGLAGGSYNEQFF.

The V call is TRBV15, the J call TRBJ1-2, with a weak D call TRBD1 (5 bases). The length of the CDR3 is 14 residues. Germline lookup yields CDR1 LNHNV and CDR2 YYDKDF (reference sequence). Trimming took 0 bases from V and 8 from J, leaving 13 bases between them. The CDR3 region is CATSRDRQGGGYTF. The CDR3 DNA reads TGTGCCACCAGCAGAGATAGGCAGGGTGGGGGCTACACCTTC.

V is TRBV23-1 and J is TRBJ1-2; D gene unclear. TRBV23-1 is an ORF for which the function is uncertain. The CDR3 extends over 12 amino acids. V was pared by 3 bases and J by 8 bases, with 10 bases between. CDR3 sequence (DNA): TGCGCCAGCAGTCAGAGGGCCTGGGGCTACACCTTC. Its protein is CASSQRAWGYTF.